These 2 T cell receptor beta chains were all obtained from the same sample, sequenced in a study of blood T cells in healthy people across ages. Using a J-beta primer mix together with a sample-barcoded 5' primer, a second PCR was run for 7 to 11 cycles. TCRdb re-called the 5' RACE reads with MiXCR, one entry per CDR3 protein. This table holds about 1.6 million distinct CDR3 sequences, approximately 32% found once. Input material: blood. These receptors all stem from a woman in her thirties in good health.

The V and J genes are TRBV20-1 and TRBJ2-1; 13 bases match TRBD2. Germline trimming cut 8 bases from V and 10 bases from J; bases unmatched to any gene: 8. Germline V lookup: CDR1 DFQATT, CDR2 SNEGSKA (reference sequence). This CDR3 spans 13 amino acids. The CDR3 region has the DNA TGCAGTTATCGACTAGCGGGGGGCCCAGAGCAGTTCTTC. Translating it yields CSYRLAGGPEQFF.

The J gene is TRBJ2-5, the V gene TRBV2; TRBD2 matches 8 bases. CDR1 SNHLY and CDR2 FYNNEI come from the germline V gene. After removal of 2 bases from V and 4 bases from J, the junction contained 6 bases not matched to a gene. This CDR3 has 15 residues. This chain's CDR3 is CASSETGGPGETQYF. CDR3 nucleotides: TGTGCCAGCAGTGAAACGGGAGGGCCAGGAGAGACCCAGTACTTC.